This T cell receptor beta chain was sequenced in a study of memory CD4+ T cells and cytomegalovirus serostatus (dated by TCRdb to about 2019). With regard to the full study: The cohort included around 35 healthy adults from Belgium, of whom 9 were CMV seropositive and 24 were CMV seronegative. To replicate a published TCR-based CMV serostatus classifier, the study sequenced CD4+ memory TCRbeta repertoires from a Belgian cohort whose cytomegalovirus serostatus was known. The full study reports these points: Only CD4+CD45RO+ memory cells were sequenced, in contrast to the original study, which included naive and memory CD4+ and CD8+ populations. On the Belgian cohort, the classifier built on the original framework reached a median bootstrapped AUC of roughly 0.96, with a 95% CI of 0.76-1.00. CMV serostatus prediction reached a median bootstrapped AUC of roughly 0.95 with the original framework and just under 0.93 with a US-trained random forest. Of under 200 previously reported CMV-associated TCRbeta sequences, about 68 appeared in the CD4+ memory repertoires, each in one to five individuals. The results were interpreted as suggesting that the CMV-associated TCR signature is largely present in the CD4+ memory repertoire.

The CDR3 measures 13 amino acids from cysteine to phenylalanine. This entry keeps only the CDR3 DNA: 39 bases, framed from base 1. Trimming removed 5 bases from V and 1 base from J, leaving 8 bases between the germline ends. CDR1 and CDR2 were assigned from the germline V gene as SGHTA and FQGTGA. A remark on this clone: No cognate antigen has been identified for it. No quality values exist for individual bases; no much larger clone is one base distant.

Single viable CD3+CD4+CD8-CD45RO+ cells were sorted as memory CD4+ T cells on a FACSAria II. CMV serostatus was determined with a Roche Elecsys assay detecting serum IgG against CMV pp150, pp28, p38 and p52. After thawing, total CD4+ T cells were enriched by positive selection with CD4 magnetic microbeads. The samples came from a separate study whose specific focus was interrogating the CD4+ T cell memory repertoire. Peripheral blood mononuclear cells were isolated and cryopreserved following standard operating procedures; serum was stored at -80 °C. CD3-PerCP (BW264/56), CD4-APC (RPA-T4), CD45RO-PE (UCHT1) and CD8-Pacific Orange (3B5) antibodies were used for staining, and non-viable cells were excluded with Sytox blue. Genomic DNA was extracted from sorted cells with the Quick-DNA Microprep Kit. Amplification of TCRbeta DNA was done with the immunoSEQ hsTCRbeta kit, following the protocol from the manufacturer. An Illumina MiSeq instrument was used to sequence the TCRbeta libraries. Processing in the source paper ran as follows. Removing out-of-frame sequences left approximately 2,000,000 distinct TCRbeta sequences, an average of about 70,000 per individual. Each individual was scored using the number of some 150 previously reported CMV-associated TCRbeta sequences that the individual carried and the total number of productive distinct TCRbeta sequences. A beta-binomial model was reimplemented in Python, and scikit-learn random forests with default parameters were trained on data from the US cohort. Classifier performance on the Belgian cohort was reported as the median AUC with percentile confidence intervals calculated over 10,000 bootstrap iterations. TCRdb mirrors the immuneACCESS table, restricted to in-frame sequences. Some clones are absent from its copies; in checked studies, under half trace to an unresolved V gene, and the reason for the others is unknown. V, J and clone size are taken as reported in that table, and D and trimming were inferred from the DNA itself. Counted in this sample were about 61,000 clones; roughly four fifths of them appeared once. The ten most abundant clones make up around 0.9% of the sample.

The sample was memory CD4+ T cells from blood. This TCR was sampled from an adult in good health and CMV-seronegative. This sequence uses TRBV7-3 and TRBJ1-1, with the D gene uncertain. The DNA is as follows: TGTGCCAGCAGCCGATCACGGAACACTGAAGCTTTCTTT. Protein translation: CASSRSRNTEAFF.